The 19 T cell receptor beta chains reported below all come from one sample, sequenced in a study of T cells in localized non-small cell lung cancer. TCRdb keeps only in-frame clones here, not all; method: immunoSEQ multiplex PCR. The sample carries around 53,000 clones, 80% recorded once. Sequences were derived from PBMCs, sampled before any cancer treatment. Receptor source: a woman aged 35 to 70 with stage II lung adenocarcinoma.

This sequence joins TRBV6-5 and TRBJ2-7; 12 bases align to TRBD1. This CDR3 is 15 amino acids long. Germline V gives CDR1 MNHEY, CDR2 SVGAGI. J was trimmed by 0 bases and V by 7 bases; bases with no gene match: 4. The CDR3 DNA reads as TGTGCCAGCACACCGGGACAGGGGGCCTCCTACGAGCAGTACTTC. Protein sequence: CASTPGQGASYEQYF.

The chain uses TRBV6-6 and TRBJ1-5; tentatively, D is TRBD1 (5 bases). CDR1 and CDR2 from the germline V gene are MNHNY and SVGAGI (reference sequence). The V end lost 5 bases, the J end lost 3 bases, and 14 bases lay between the germline ends. The CDR3 loop spans 15 amino acids. The chain's CDR3 is CASSGGGGTNQPQHF. For the CDR3, the DNA is TGTGCCAGCAGTGGGGGGGGAGGGACCAATCAGCCCCAGCATTTT.

The rearrangement uses TRBV4-1 and TRBJ2-5; D gene ambiguous. This CDR3 has 14 residues. Germline V gene lookup returns CDR1 MGHRA and CDR2 YSYEKL. Trimming shortened V by 2 bases and J by 1 base, and 8 bases separated the two germline ends. CDR3 sequence (DNA): TGCGCCAGCAGCCAACCGGACCTCCAAGAGACCCAGTACTTC. It codes for CASSQPDLQETQYF.

This sequence joins TRBV2 and TRBJ2-7; TRBD2 matches at 10 bases. V shed 7 bases, J shed 0 bases, and the junction held 6 bases outside the gene matches. CDR1 SNHLY and CDR2 FYNNEI come from the germline V gene. The length of the CDR3 is 15 residues. The CDR3 nucleotides are TGTGCCAGCACTCCGGGACTAGCGAACTCCTACGAGCAGTACTTC. Its protein is CASTPGLANSYEQYF.

This chain joins TRBV28 and TRBJ1-5, with 11 bases identical to TRBD1. Trimming at V came to 2 bases and at J to 4 bases, leaving 7 bases not matched to a gene. Germline V CDR1 and CDR2: MDHEN, SYDVKM. This CDR3 has 17 amino acids. The CDR3 coding sequence is TGTGCCAGCAGTTTAGGTGGGACAGGGGGAATAAATCAGCCCCAGCATTTT. Amino acid sequence: CASSLGGTGGINQPQHF.

This sequence joins TRBV2 and TRBJ2-7, with 7 bases matching TRBD1. CDR3 length: 15 amino acids. The ends lost 4 bases at V and 1 base at J; junction bases unmatched: 7. CDR1 and CDR2 (germline): SNHLY, FYNNEI. The CDR3 sequence is CASSGGQGVSYEQYF. The CDR3 DNA reads as TGTGCCAGCAGTGGGGGCCAGGGGGTATCCTACGAGCAGTACTTC.

In its sample, this clone was seen once. The chain recombines TRBV18 with TRBJ1-1; 7 bases are shared with TRBD1. The germline V gene has CDR1 KGHSH and CDR2 LQKENI. Trimming cost V 4 bases and J 3 bases; bases outside gene matches: 5. CDR3 length: 14 amino acids. The CDR3 reads CASSRNTGDTEAFF. For the CDR3, the DNA is TGTGCCAGCTCACGAAATACAGGGGACACTGAAGCTTTCTTT.

This chain connects TRBV10-3 to TRBJ1-1; D gene ambiguous. Germline-derived CDR1 and CDR2 are ENHRY and SYGVKD. The CDR3 loop spans 13 amino acids. Trimming took off 6 bases at V and 3 bases at J, with 11 bases between the two ends. DNA for the CDR3: TGTGCCATCAGGCAACCCGGAGACACTGAAGCTTTCTTT. Protein product: CAIRQPGDTEAFF.

This clone was recorded a few times. J is TRBJ1-2 and V is TRBV27; D perhaps matches TRBD1 (6 bases). Germline loops: CDR1 MNHEY, CDR2 SMNVEV (reference sequence). The CDR3 runs 14 residues. Trimming cost V 6 bases and J 4 bases, with 15 bases left between them. This CDR3 reads CASRPQGSVYGYTF. CDR3 DNA sequence: TGTGCCAGCAGACCACAGGGTTCTGTCTATGGCTACACCTTC.

This rearrangement joins TRBV7-2 to TRBJ1-1; D gene ambiguous. V gave up 5 bases and J gave up 6 bases, with 19 bases separating them. The CDR3 loop spans 15 amino acids. Germline V gene sequence: CDR1 SGHTA, CDR2 FQGNSA. As DNA, the CDR3 is TGTGCCAGCAGCCCCCTTGGTCAGGTTTCGGCTGAAGCTTTCTTT. This gives the protein CASSPLGQVSAEAFF.

The V call is TRBV13, the J call TRBJ2-3; 8 nucleotides agree with TRBD2. The junction had 8 bases not matched to a gene; V was cut back by 5 bases and J by 7 bases. Germline V gene sequence: CDR1 PRHDT, CDR2 FYEKMQ (reference sequence). The CDR3 covers 14 residues. The CDR3 protein is CASSVLAEWNTQYF. CDR3 sequence (DNA): TGTGCCAGCAGCGTACTAGCGGAGTGGAATACGCAGTATTTT.

This clone was recorded a few times. V is TRBV5-4 and J is TRBJ1-5; perhaps TRBD1 as D (5 bases). V dropped 2 bases and J dropped 6 bases, with 12 bases sitting between them. CDR1 and CDR2 from the germline V gene are SGHNT and YYREEE (reference sequence). CDR3 length: 14 residues. This chain's CDR3 is CASSFIGDGQPQHF. As DNA, the CDR3 is TGTGCCAGCAGCTTTATAGGGGACGGTCAGCCCCAGCATTTT.

This chain joins TRBV4-1 and TRBJ1-3, with D unresolved. The CDR3 has 16 residues. Trimming removed 1 base at V and 4 bases at J, with 14 bases between. Germline CDR1 MGHRA, CDR2 YSYEKL. CDR3 in DNA: TGCGCCAGCAGCCAAGGGGTCAACTACGGCGGAAACACCATATATTTT. This codes for CASSQGVNYGGNTIYF.

The V and J genes are TRBV4-3 and TRBJ1-3; 7 nucleotides align to TRBD1. The J segment lost 2 bases and the V segment lost 2 bases, leaving 3 bases of the junction unmatched. This CDR3 has 15 amino acids. CDR1 is LGHNA and CDR2 is YSLEER in the germline V gene. The CDR3 DNA sequence: TGCGCCAGCAGCCAACGGACAGGCGCTGGAAACACCATATATTTT. Translation: CASSQRTGAGNTIYF.

The gene calls are TRBV18 and TRBJ2-5; TRBD1 aligns across 8 bases. With V trimmed by 3 bases and J by 4 bases, 4 bases remained unmatched. CDR3 size: 14 residues. The germline V gene has CDR1 KGHSH and CDR2 LQKENI. The CDR3 loop is CASSPSGGGETQYF. CDR3 in DNA: TGTGCCAGCTCACCCTCAGGGGGCGGAGAGACCCAGTACTTC.

This chain joins TRBV9 and TRBJ2-2; 10 positions match TRBD1. CDR1 is SGDLS, CDR2 YYNGEE, per germline. The CDR3 spans 16 residues. V lost 3 bases and J lost 3; bases outside the gene matches: 5. CDR3: CASSARDRGDTGELFF. The CDR3 DNA follows: TGTGCCAGCAGCGCCCGGGACAGGGGTGACACCGGGGAGCTGTTTTTT.

V gene TRBV2 combines with J gene TRBJ2-7; 8 bases are shared with TRBD1. Germline V CDR1 and CDR2: SNHLY, FYNNEI. The ends lost 6 bases at V and 2 bases at J; junction bases unmatched: 9. This CDR3 has 15 amino acids. CDR3 in amino acids: CASSGQGGLAYEQYF. CDR3 bases: TGTGCCAGCAGCGGACAGGGTGGTTTAGCCTACGAGCAGTACTTC.

The chain couples TRBV9 to TRBJ1-2; perhaps TRBD1 as D (5 bases). The CDR3 runs 17 residues. CDR1 and CDR2 from the germline V gene are SGDLS and YYNGEE. The germline V and J ends were trimmed by 0 bases and 3 bases, with 18 bases remaining between them. The CDR3 is CASSVGPFGDSYYGYTF. The CDR3 region has the DNA TGTGCCAGCAGCGTAGGTCCGTTTGGCGACAGCTACTATGGCTACACCTTC. The full variable domain, rest sourced from reference TRBV9 and TRBJ1-2, is DSGVTQTPKHLITATGQRVTLRCSPRSGDLSVYWYQQSLDQGLQFLIQYYNGEERAKGNILERFSAQQFPDLHSELNLSSLELGDSALYFCASSVGPFGDSYYGYTFGSGTRLTVV.

The V and J genes are TRBV9 and TRBJ2-1, with no clear D. V was trimmed by 4 bases and J by 4 bases, leaving 9 bases between them. This CDR3 region has 13 residues. Germline-derived CDR1 and CDR2 are SGDLS and YYNGEE. CDR3 DNA: TGTGCCAGCAGCCCACGTGGATACAATGAGCAGTTCTTC. Translation: CASSPRGYNEQFF.